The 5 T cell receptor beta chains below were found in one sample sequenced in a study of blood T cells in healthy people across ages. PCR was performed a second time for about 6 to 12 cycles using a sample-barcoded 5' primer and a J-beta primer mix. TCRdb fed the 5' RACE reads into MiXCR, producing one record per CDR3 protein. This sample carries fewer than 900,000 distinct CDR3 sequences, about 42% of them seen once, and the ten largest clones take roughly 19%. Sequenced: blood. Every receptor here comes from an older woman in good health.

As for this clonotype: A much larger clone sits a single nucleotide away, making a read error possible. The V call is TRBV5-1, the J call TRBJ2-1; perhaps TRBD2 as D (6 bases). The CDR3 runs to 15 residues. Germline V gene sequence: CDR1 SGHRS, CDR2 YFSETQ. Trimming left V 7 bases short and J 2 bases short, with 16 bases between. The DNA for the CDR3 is TGCGCCAGCGGATCCGACCTAGCGACCTACAATGAGCAGTTCTTC. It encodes CASGSDLATYNEQFF.

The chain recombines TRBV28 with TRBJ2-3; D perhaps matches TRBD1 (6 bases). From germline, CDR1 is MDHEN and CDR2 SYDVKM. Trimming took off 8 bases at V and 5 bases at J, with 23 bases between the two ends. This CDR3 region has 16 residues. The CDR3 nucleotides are TGTGCCAGCTCAGGGGAATTCGACAAATTCATAGATACGCAGTATTTT. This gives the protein CASSGEFDKFIDTQYF.

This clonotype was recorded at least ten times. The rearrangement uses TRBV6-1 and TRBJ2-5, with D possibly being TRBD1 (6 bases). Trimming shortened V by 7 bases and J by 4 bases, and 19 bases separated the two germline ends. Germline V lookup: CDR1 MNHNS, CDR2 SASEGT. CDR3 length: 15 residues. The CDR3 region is CASTWDPGAGETQYF. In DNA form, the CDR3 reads TGTGCCAGCACATGGGACCCAGGGGCGGGAGAGACCCAGTACTTC.

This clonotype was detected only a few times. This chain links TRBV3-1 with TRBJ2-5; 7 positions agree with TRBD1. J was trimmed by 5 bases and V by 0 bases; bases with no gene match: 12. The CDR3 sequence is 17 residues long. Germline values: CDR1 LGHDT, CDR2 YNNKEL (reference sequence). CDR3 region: CASSQEDLGGDFETQYF. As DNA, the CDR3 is TGTGCCAGCAGCCAAGAGGATCTAGGGGGCGATTTTGAGACCCAGTACTTC.

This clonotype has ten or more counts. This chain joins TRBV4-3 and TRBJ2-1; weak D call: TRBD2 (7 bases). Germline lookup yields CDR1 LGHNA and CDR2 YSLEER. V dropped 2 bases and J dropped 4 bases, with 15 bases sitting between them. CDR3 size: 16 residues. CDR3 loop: CASSQSGASGYNEQFF. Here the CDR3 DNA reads TGCGCCAGCAGCCAATCGGGGGCTAGCGGTTACAATGAGCAGTTCTTC.